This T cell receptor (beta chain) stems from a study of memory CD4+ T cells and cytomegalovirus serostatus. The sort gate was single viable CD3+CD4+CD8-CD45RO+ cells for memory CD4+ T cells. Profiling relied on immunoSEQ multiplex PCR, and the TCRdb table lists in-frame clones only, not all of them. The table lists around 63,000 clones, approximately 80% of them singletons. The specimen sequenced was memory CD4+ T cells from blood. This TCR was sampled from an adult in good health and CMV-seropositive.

The CDR3 region is CASGLAGDTQYF. CDR3 nucleotide sequence: TGTGCTAGTGGTTTGGCAGGGGATACGCAGTATTTT. The J gene is TRBJ2-3, the V gene TRBV12-5, with D possibly TRBD1 on 5 matching bases. Trimming left V 1 base short and J 6 bases short, with 5 bases between. CDR3 length: 12 residues. Germline assignment: CDR1 LGHNT and CDR2 FRNRAP.